This TCR beta chain was identified during a study of blood T cell repertoires in COVID-19. Study summary: In each case, the material was cDNA or gDNA derived from T cells, B-cell-depleted T cells, or PBMCs.

In the authors' methods: Reference gene primer amplification yielded estimated nucleated cell counts. The method was immunoSEQ multiplex PCR; TCRdb's version includes in-frame clones alone and lacks a portion of them. That table supplies the V and J calls and clone size; D and trimming were determined from the DNA. Among 95,000 to 150,000 clones listed, roughly 80% were seen once. Per the germline V gene, CDR1 is MNHEY and CDR2 is SMNVEV (reference sequence). The CDR3 runs to 17 residues. V was shortened by 2 bases and J by 0 bases, with 14 bases between the two germline ends. The sequence came from a man in his 60s with acute or convalescent COVID-19. The chain recombines TRBV27 with TRBJ1-5, with D unresolved. The sequenced sample consisted of peripheral blood. The CDR3 is CASSLTPARYSNQPQHF. DNA for the CDR3: TGTGCCAGCAGTTTAACCCCCGCACGCTATAGCAATCAGCCCCAGCATTTT.